This T cell receptor (beta chain) was captured by sequencing in a study of T cell changes during pregnancy in multiple sclerosis. The repertoire was sequenced with immunoSEQ multiplex PCR; TCRdb's copy has only in-frame clones and lacks some. The sample holds tens of thousands of clones; 90% are singletons and the top ten take approximately 6.1%. CDR3 length: 14 amino acids. CDR1 and CDR2 from the germline V gene are SNHLY and FYNNEI. J gave up 1 base and V 10 bases, and 10 bases lay outside the gene matches. The clonotype was recovered from a female donor in good health, enrolled as a control in a pregnancy study. This rearrangement joins TRBV2 to TRBJ2-7; 7 bases map to TRBD1. The source was peripheral blood, collected in the third trimester of pregnancy. The CDR3 DNA reads as TGTGCCACCAACCCGGGACAGCCTTCCTACGAGCAGTACTTC. Translation: CATNPGQPSYEQYF.